This T cell receptor beta chain was observed in a study of T cells expressing NK-cell markers. Turning to the study itself: Each TCR beta repertoire originated in sorted T cells that were CD3+CD56+NKG2C+, CD3+CD56+NKG2C- or CD3+CD56-NKG2C+. One of the eight sequenced donors was seronegative, whereas the other seven were HCMV-seropositive. Study-wide results and caveats: A few of the donors also had these clonotypes leading their CD3+CD56-NKG2C+ fraction.

The CDR3 contains 14 residues. Germline V CDR1 and CDR2: SQVTM, ANQGSEA. The TCR beta cDNA came from 5'RACE template switching with UMIs. TCRdb reprocessed the 5' RACE reads and keeps a single row for each CDR3 protein, giving no DNA. This listing includes 250,000 to 300,000 distinct CDR3 sequences. Notes on this clonotype: No antigen is known for it.

V is TRBV29-1 and J is TRBJ2-3; TCRdb's assignment of TRBD1 cannot be checked, as there is no DNA. Material for sequencing was blood T cells: a sorted CD56 or NKG2C T cell subset, CD4+ or CD8+ T cells, or bulk PBMC T cells (not recorded which). The receptor's source is a young man in good health. The CDR3 sequence is CSYRPDRFSDTQYF.